This TCR beta chain originates from a study of cytotoxic CD8 clonotypes in ibrutinib-treated CLL. Study-level findings and limits: Baseline clonality was higher than in age-matched healthy donors and moved in step with circulating CD8+ T-cell counts.

Profiling relied on immunoSEQ multiplex PCR, and the TCRdb table lists in-frame clones only, not all of them. The table shows 300,000 or so clones, with 67% occurring only once. The CDR3 covers 12 residues. V shed 6 bases, J shed 6 bases, and the junction held 2 bases outside the gene matches. From germline, CDR1 is SQVTM and CDR2 ANQGSEA. This clone came up a few times. Its antigen is currently unknown. This sequence originates from a human donor with chronic lymphocytic leukemia. J is TRBJ1-6 and V is TRBV29-1, with 7 positions matching TRBD1. Specimen: PBMCs, collected after 36 months of ibrutinib treatment. As DNA, the CDR3 is TGCAGCGTGGGGACAGTTAATTCACCCCTCCACTTT. Its protein product is CSVGTVNSPLHF.